The 2 T cell receptor beta chains below come from one sample, sequenced in a study of T cells expressing NK-cell markers. Reanalyzing the 5' RACE reads, TCRdb keeps one entry per CDR3 protein, without DNA. There are approximately 420,000 distinct CDR3 sequences in the sample, with roughly a tenth held by the top ten. Sequenced input: blood T cells: a sorted CD56 or NKG2C T cell subset, CD4+ or CD8+ T cells, or bulk PBMC T cells (not recorded which). The receptors come from a woman aged 45-60 years in good health.

The CDR3 spells CASSQPTSGRRVEQFF. The chain carries TRBV4-1 and TRBJ2-1; as DNA is missing, the TRBD2 call by TCRdb cannot be tested. CDR3 size: 16 residues. Germline V CDR1 and CDR2: MGHRA, YSYEKL.

The chain combines TRBV20-1 with TRBJ1-1. Germline values: CDR1 DFQATT, CDR2 SNEGSKA (reference sequence). The CDR3 is made up of 15 amino acids. The CDR3 region is CSARGGGFMNTEAFF.